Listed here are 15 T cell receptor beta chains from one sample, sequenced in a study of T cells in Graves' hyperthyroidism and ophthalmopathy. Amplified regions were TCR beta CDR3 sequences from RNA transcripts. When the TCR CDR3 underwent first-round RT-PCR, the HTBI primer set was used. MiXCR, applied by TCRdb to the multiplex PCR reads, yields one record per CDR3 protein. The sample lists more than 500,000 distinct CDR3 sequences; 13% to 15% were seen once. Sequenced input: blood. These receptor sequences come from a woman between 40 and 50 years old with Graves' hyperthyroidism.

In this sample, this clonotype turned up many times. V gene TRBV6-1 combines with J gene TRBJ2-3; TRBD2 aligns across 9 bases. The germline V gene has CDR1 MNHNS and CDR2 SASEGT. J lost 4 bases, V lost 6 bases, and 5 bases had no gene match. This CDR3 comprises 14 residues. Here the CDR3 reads CASSLAGWADTQYF. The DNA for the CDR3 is TGTGCCAGCAGCCTAGCGGGGTGGGCAGATACGCAGTATTTT.

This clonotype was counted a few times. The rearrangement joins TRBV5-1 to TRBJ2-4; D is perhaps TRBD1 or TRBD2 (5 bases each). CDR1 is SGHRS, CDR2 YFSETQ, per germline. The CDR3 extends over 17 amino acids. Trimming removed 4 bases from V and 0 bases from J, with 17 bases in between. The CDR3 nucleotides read TGCGCCAGCAGCCCACGAGGGGATACGTTAGCCAAAAACATTCAGTACTTC. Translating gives CASSPRGDTLAKNIQYF. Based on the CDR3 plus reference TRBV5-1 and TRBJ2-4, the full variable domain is KAGVTQTPRYLIKTRGQQVTLSCSPISGHRSVSWYQQTPGQGLQFLFEYFSETQRNKGNFPGRFSGRQFSNSRSEMNVSTLELGDSALYLCASSPRGDTLAKNIQYFGAGTRLSVL.

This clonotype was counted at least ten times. CDR3 sequence: CASSFDGTQGAYEQYF. For the CDR3, the DNA is TGCGCCAGCAGCTTCGATGGGACTCAGGGGGCCTACGAGCAGTACTTC. This sequence joins TRBV5-1 and TRBJ2-7; TRBD1 might be the D (7 bases). The CDR3 totals 16 residues. Germline V gene data show CDR1 as SGHRS and CDR2 as YFSETQ. V lost 2 bases to trimming and J lost 2 bases, with 17 bases between them.

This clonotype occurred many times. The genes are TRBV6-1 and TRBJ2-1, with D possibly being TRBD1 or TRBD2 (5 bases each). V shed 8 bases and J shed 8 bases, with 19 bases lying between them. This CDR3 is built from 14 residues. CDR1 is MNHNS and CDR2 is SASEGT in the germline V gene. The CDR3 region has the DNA TGTGCCAGCTTCCATCCCACGAGGGGCCATGAGCAGTTCTTC. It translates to CASFHPTRGHEQFF.

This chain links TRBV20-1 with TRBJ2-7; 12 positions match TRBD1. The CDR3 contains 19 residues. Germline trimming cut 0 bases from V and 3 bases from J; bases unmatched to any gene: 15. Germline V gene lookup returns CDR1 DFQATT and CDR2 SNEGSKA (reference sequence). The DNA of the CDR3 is TGCAGTGCTAGAGAAACCGGGACAGGGGGCGGGAGCACTCTCTACGAGCAGTACTTC. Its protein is CSARETGTGGGSTLYEQYF.

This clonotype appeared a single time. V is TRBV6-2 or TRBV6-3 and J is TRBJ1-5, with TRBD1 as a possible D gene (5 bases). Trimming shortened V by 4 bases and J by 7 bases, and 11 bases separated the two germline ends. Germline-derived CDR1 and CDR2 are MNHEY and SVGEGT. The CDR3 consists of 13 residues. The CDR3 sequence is CASSCGAWQPQHF. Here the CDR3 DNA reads TGTGCCAGCAGTTGTGGGGCTTGGCAGCCCCAGCATTTT.

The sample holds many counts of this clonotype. The CDR3 nucleotides read TGTGCCAGCAGCTCCAGGACAGACACAGATACGCAGTATTTT. Translated, it gives CASSSRTDTDTQYF. The gene calls are TRBV5-8 and TRBJ2-3, with a possible D match to TRBD1 (6 bases). The CDR3 runs to 14 residues. Trimming cost V 3 bases and J 2 bases, with 10 bases left between them. Germline CDR1 SGHTS, CDR2 YDEGEE.

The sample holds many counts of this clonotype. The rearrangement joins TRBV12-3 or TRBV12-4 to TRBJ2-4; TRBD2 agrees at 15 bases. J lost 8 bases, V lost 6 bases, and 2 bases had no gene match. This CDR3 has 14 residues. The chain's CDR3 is CASSGTSGRYIQYF. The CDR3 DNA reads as TGTGCCAGCAGCGGGACTAGCGGGAGGTACATTCAGTACTTC.

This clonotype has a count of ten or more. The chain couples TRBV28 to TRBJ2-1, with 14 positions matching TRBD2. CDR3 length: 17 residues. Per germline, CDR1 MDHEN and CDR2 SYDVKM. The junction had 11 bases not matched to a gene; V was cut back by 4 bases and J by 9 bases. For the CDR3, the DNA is TGTGCCAGCAGTTCCCCCGCGGGACTAGCGGGAGTCGGTGAGCAGTTCTTC. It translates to CASSSPAGLAGVGEQFF. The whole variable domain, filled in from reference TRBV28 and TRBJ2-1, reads DVKVTQSSRYLVKRTGEKVFLECVQDMDHENMFWYRQDPGLGLRLIYFSYDVKMKEKGDIPEGYSVSREKKERFSLILESASTNQTSMYLCASSSPAGLAGVGEQFFGPGTRLTVL.

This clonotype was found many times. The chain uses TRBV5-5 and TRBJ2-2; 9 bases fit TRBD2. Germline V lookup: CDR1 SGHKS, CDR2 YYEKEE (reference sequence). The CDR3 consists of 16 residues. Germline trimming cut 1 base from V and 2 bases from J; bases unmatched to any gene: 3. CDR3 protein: CASSLSLAGNTGELFF. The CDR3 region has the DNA TGTGCCAGCAGCTTGTCCCTAGCGGGAAACACCGGGGAGCTGTTTTTT. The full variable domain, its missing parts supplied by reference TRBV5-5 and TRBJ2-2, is DAGVTQSPTHLIKTRGQQVTLRCSPISGHKSVSWYQQVLGQGPQFIFQYYEKEERGRGNFPDRFSARQFPNYSSELNVNALLLGDSALYLCASSLSLAGNTGELFFGEGSRLTVL.

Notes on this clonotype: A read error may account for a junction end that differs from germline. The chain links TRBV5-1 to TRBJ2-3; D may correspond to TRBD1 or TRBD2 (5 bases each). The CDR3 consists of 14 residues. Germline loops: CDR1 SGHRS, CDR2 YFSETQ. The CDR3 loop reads CASSLGRTQDTQYF. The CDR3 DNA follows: TGCGCCAGCAGTTTGGGACGGACTCAGGATACGCAGTATTTT.

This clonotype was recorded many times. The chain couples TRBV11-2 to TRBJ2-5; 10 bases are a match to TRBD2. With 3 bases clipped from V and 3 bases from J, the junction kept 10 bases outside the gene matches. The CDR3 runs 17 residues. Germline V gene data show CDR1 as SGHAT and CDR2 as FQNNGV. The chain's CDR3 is CASSLRGLANIKETQYF. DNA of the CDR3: TGTGCCAGCAGCTTGAGGGGACTAGCGAATATCAAAGAGACCCAGTACTTC.

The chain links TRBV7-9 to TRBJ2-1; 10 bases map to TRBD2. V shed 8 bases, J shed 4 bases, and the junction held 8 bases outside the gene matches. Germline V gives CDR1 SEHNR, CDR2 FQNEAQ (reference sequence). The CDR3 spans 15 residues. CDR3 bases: TGTGCCAGCCCAACCGGGACTAGCGAATACAATGAGCAGTTCTTC. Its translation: CASPTGTSEYNEQFF.

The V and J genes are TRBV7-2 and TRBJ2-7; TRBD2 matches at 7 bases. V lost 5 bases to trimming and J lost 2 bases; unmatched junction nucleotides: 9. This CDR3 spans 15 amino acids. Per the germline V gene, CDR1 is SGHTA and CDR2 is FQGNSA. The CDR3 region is CASSQGVGTTYEQYF. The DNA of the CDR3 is TGTGCCAGCAGCCAAGGCGTGGGGACTACCTACGAGCAGTACTTC.

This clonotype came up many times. CDR3 DNA sequence: TGTGCCAGCAGCTTAGGAGACGGGTTGCCCACAGATACGCAGTATTTT. It specifies CASSLGDGLPTDTQYF. V usage is TRBV11-2 and J usage is TRBJ2-3; unclear D gene. The CDR3 is made up of 16 amino acids. V shed 1 base and J shed 2 bases, with 13 bases lying between them. The germline V gene encodes CDR1 SGHAT and CDR2 FQNNGV.